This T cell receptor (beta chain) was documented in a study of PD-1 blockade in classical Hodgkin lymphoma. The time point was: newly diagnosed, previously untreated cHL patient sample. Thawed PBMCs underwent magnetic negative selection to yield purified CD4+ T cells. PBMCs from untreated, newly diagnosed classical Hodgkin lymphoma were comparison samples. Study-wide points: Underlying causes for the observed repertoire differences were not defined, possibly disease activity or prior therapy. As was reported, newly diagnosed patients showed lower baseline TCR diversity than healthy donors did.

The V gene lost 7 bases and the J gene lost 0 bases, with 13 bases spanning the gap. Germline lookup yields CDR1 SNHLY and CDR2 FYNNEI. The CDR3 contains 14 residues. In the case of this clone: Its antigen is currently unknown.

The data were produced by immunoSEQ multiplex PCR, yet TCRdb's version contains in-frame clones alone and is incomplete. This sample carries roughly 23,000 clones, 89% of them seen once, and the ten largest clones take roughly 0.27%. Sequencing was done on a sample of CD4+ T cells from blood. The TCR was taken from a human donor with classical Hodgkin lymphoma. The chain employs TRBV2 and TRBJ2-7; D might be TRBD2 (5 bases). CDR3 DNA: TGTGCCAGCAACAAGGACTTCAGCTCCTACGAGCAGTACTTC. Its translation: CASNKDFSSYEQYF.